Listed here are 28 T cell receptor beta chains from one sample, sequenced in a study of blood T cell repertoires in COVID-19. TCRdb keeps only in-frame clones here, not all; method: immunoSEQ multiplex PCR. The sample lists about 220,000 clones; 87% were seen once. Sequencing was performed on peripheral blood. These receptor sequences come from a man aged 35 to 55 with active or convalescent COVID-19.

V usage is TRBV7-3 and J usage is TRBJ1-1; no clear D gene. V was trimmed by 1 base and J by 1 base, leaving 16 bases between them. Germline-derived CDR1 and CDR2 are SGHTA and FQGTGA. The CDR3 is made up of 17 amino acids. The CDR3 DNA follows: TGTGCCAGCAGCTTAATACATCGGGGAGGCCCGAACACTGAAGCTTTCTTT. Amino acids: CASSLIHRGGPNTEAFF. Complete variable domain (other parts from reference TRBV7-3 and TRBJ1-1): GAGVSQTPSNKVTEKGKYVELRCDPISGHTALYWYRQSLGQGPEFLIYFQGTGAADDSGLPNDRFFAVRPEGSVSTLKIQRTERGDSAVYLCASSLIHRGGPNTEAFFGQGTRLTVV.

V is TRBV4-1 and J is TRBJ2-7; TRBD2 aligns across 7 bases. The CDR3 length is 16 residues. Germline lookup yields CDR1 MGHRA and CDR2 YSYEKL. V dropped 1 base and J dropped 0; count of bases not matched to a gene: 6. CDR3 loop: CASSQATGGISYEQYF. CDR3 sequence (DNA): TGCGCCAGCAGCCAAGCGACCGGGGGGATCTCCTACGAGCAGTACTTC.

Points on this clone: The sample contains more than one DNA sequence encoding this CDR3. This rearrangement joins TRBV27 to TRBJ2-7; D is perhaps TRBD2 (6 bases). The V gene lost 3 bases and the J gene lost 3 bases, with 9 bases spanning the gap. From germline, CDR1 is MNHEY and CDR2 SMNVEV (reference sequence). The CDR3 is 13 residues long. The DNA of the CDR3 is TGTGCCAGCAGTTTGGGACTCTTCTACGAGCAGTACTTC. Translation gives CASSLGLFYEQYF.

The chain uses TRBV4-1 and TRBJ1-4; perhaps TRBD1 as D (5 bases). The CDR3 consists of 15 residues. With 0 bases removed from V and 4 bases from J, the gap between germline ends came to 9 bases. Germline lookup yields CDR1 MGHRA and CDR2 YSYEKL. The DNA for the CDR3 is TGCGCCAGCAGCCAAGATACAGGAAGTAATGAAAAACTGTTTTTT. Its protein product is CASSQDTGSNEKLFF.

The gene calls are TRBV5-6 and TRBJ1-1, with D possibly being TRBD1 (6 bases). The CDR3 covers 13 residues. Trimming cost V 4 bases and J 1 base, with 8 bases left between them. Germline CDR1 reads SGHDT; CDR2 reads YYEEEE. The CDR3 DNA reads TGTGCCAGCAGCAAGACAGGGAACACTGAAGCTTTCTTT. It is translated as CASSKTGNTEAFF.

V is TRBV19 and J is TRBJ1-5, with TRBD1 matching 7 bases. The length of the CDR3 is 14 residues. V lost 6 bases to trimming and J lost 6 bases; unmatched junction nucleotides: 8. Germline V gene sequence: CDR1 LNHDA, CDR2 SQIVND (reference sequence). The CDR3 reads CASRKTGRFQPQHF. CDR3 sequence (DNA): TGTGCCAGTAGAAAGACAGGGAGGTTTCAGCCCCAGCATTTT.

J is TRBJ2-7 and V is TRBV6-5, with a tentative D call TRBD2 (5 bases). Germline V gene sequence: CDR1 MNHEY, CDR2 SVGAGI. Trimming stripped 0 bases from V and 3 bases from J, with 12 bases between. CDR3 size: 15 residues. The CDR3, as DNA: TGTGCCAGCAGTTACTCATCGTACGGGAACTACGAGCAGTACTTC. It encodes CASSYSSYGNYEQYF.

This clone was found once. This sequence joins TRBV7-3 and TRBJ1-6; the D is unclear. Germline V lookup: CDR1 SGHTA, CDR2 FQGTGA. The CDR3 loop spans 13 amino acids. The V and J ends lost 3 bases and 14 bases respectively, with 14 bases between them. CDR3 sequence reads: CASSFGAGRSLHF. Written as DNA, the CDR3 is TGTGCCAGCAGCTTTGGCGCAGGTCGATCCCTCCACTTT.

The V call is TRBV9, the J call TRBJ1-1; D gene ambiguous. The CDR3 consists of 13 residues. Per germline, CDR1 SGDLS and CDR2 YYNGEE. The V end lost 2 bases, the J end lost 5 bases, and 10 bases lay between the germline ends. The CDR3 is CASSVYTNTEAFF. DNA for the CDR3: TGTGCCAGCAGCGTCTACACTAATACTGAAGCTTTCTTT. Combining the CDR3 with reference TRBV9 and TRBJ1-1 gives the whole variable domain DSGVTQTPKHLITATGQRVTLRCSPRSGDLSVYWYQQSLDQGLQFLIQYYNGEERAKGNILERFSAQQFPDLHSELNLSSLELGDSALYFCASSVYTNTEAFFGQGTRLTVV.

The V gene is TRBV7-3, the J gene TRBJ1-2; possibly TRBD1 for D (5 bases). The ends were cut back, 0 bases at V and 0 bases at J, with 8 bases in the middle. Germline assignment: CDR1 SGHTA and CDR2 FQGTGA. The CDR3 is made up of 15 amino acids. The CDR3 reads CASSLTGGANYGYTF. The CDR3 region has the DNA TGTGCCAGCAGCTTAACGGGGGGAGCTAACTATGGCTACACCTTC.

The chain combines TRBV27 with TRBJ1-5, with 10 nucleotides matching TRBD1. Germline trimming cut 5 bases from V and 9 bases from J; bases unmatched to any gene: 4. The CDR3 is 13 residues long. The V gene's germline CDR1 is MNHEY and CDR2 SMNVEV (reference sequence). The DNA of the CDR3 is TGTGCCAGCAGTAGACAGGGGGCTTTGCCCCAGCATTTT. Translated: CASSRQGALPQHF.

The chain employs TRBV5-1 and TRBJ2-2, with 8 positions matching TRBD2. This CDR3 has 15 amino acids. The V gene's germline CDR1 is SGHRS and CDR2 YFSETQ. Germline trimming cut 7 bases from V and 0 bases from J; bases unmatched to any gene: 5. The CDR3: CASGSSGANTGELFF. The CDR3 region has the DNA TGCGCCAGCGGTAGTAGCGGGGCGAACACCGGGGAGCTGTTTTTT.

The chain carries TRBV4-1 and TRBJ2-7, with D possibly matching TRBD2 (6 bases). There are 18 residues in the CDR3. Germline V gives CDR1 MGHRA, CDR2 YSYEKL. V was clipped by 5 bases and J by 0 bases, with 23 bases between them. In nucleotides, the CDR3 is TGCGCCAGCAGCGCAGAGGGTACCGGGGGATCTTACTCCTACGAGCAGTACTTC. Residues: CASSAEGTGGSYSYEQYF.

V usage is TRBV6-1 and J usage is TRBJ2-5; TRBD1 matches 7 bases. Germline CDR1 reads MNHNS; CDR2 reads SASEGT. The V and J ends lost 4 bases and 5 bases, in that order; junction bases with no gene match: 13. The CDR3 has 16 residues. CDR3 DNA sequence: TGTGCCAGCAGTGGAATAGGACAGGTCCTTCGGGAGACCCAGTACTTC. Protein sequence: CASSGIGQVLRETQYF.

The genes are TRBV5-1 and TRBJ1-1, with unresolved D. Trimming shortened V by 4 bases and J by 0 bases, and 13 bases separated the two germline ends. The CDR3 sequence is 15 residues long. Germline-derived CDR1 and CDR2 are SGHRS and YFSETQ. Here the CDR3 DNA reads TGCGCCAGCAGCGGAGGTTCCGGGCTGAACACTGAAGCTTTCTTT. Translated, it gives CASSGGSGLNTEAFF.

This clone turned up a few times. J is TRBJ1-5 and V is TRBV6-5, with 9 bases lining up with TRBD1. CDR1 is MNHEY, CDR2 SVGAGI, per germline. V lost 0 bases to trimming and J lost 7 bases; unmatched junction nucleotides: 4. CDR3 length equals 15 residues. The CDR3 sequence: CASSYSGQGRQPQHF. The CDR3 DNA sequence: TGTGCCAGCAGTTACTCCGGACAGGGGAGGCAGCCCCAGCATTTT.

The rearrangement uses TRBV10-1 and TRBJ1-1, with D possibly matching TRBD1 (6 bases). The CDR3 sequence is 13 residues long. V lost 2 bases and J lost 4, with 8 bases in between. Per the germline V gene, CDR1 is WNHNN and CDR2 is SYGVQD (reference sequence). The chain's CDR3 is CASSEEGVTEAFF. The DNA of the CDR3 is TGCGCCAGCAGTGAGGAGGGGGTCACTGAAGCTTTCTTT.

The chain has TRBV15 and TRBJ2-3; D remains ambiguous. V lost 3 bases to trimming and J lost 0 bases, with 7 bases between them. CDR3 length: 14 amino acids. Looked up from germline, CDR1 is LNHNV and CDR2 is YYDKDF (reference sequence). This CDR3 is CATSSSESTDTQYF. In DNA, the CDR3 is TGTGCCACCAGCAGCTCGGAGAGCACAGATACGCAGTATTTT.

The rearrangement links TRBV5-1 to TRBJ2-3; D uncertain. The CDR3 spans 16 residues. V was trimmed by 0 bases and J by 0 bases, leaving 11 bases between them. The germline V gene encodes CDR1 SGHRS and CDR2 YFSETQ. The CDR3 protein is CASSLAEASSTDTQYF. The CDR3 DNA follows: TGCGCCAGCAGCTTGGCCGAAGCCTCCAGCACAGATACGCAGTATTTT. The variable domain in full, completed from reference TRBV5-1 and TRBJ2-3, reads KAGVTQTPRYLIKTRGQQVTLSCSPISGHRSVSWYQQTPGQGLQFLFEYFSETQRNKGNFPGRFSGRQFSNSRSEMNVSTLELGDSALYLCASSLAEASSTDTQYFGPGTRLTVL.

The gene calls are TRBV2 and TRBJ1-4; D may be TRBD1 (6 bases). Trimming took off 2 bases at V and 7 bases at J, with 11 bases between the two ends. The CDR3 runs 14 residues. CDR1 is SNHLY and CDR2 is FYNNEI in the germline V gene. In nucleotides, the CDR3 is TGTGCCAGCAGTGAAACAGGGAGCGGTGAAAAACTGTTTTTT. Translation gives CASSETGSGEKLFF.

The V gene is TRBV9, the J gene TRBJ2-2, with TRBD2 as a possible D gene (6 bases). CDR1 is SGDLS, CDR2 YYNGEE, per germline. The germline V and J ends were trimmed by 2 bases and 1 base, with 12 bases remaining between them. This CDR3 region has 16 residues. The DNA of the CDR3 is TGTGCCAGCAGCGTCTACCCTAGCGAGAACACCGGGGAGCTGTTTTTT. It yields the protein CASSVYPSENTGELFF. Full variable domain (outside the CDR3, taken from reference TRBV9 and TRBJ2-2): DSGVTQTPKHLITATGQRVTLRCSPRSGDLSVYWYQQSLDQGLQFLIQYYNGEERAKGNILERFSAQQFPDLHSELNLSSLELGDSALYFCASSVYPSENTGELFFGEGSRLTVL.

This chain joins TRBV18 and TRBJ2-3; 8 nucleotides match TRBD1. CDR3 size: 14 residues. V lost 4 bases, J lost 8 bases, and 8 bases stayed unmatched. Germline CDR1 KGHSH, CDR2 LQKENI. CDR3 DNA: TGTGCCAGCTCACGTCCGGGACAGGCTCTTACGCAGTATTTT. Protein sequence: CASSRPGQALTQYF.

The chain couples TRBV19 to TRBJ1-1, with TRBD1 identical over 9 bases. CDR3 length equals 14 residues. Per germline, CDR1 LNHDA and CDR2 SQIVND (reference sequence). The J segment lost 4 bases and the V segment lost 1 base, leaving 1 base of the junction unmatched. The CDR3 loop reads CASSIGQGGTEAFF. The DNA for the CDR3 is TGTGCCAGTAGTATAGGACAGGGGGGCACTGAAGCTTTCTTT.

This sequence joins TRBV28 and TRBJ1-6; TRBD1 might be the D (5 bases). The germline V and J ends were trimmed by 7 bases and 8 bases, with 18 bases remaining between them. This CDR3 is built from 15 residues. Per germline, CDR1 MDHEN and CDR2 SYDVKM. The CDR3 nucleotides are TGTGCCAGCACCCCCTCCGGACAATGGTATTCACCCCTCCACTTT. The encoded protein is CASTPSGQWYSPLHF.

This chain links TRBV5-6 with TRBJ1-3, with D unclear. The CDR3 runs 16 residues. Germline CDR1 and CDR2: SGHDT and YYEEEE. V was shortened by 3 bases and J by 0 bases, with 13 bases between the two germline ends. The CDR3 protein is CASSSRRDLSGNTIYF. In nucleotides, the CDR3 is TGTGCCAGCAGCTCGCGACGGGATCTCTCTGGAAACACCATATATTTT.

The chain uses TRBV19 and TRBJ1-6, with D possibly matching TRBD1 (5 bases). The germline V and J ends were trimmed by 3 bases and 17 bases, with 11 bases remaining between them. Germline assignment: CDR1 LNHDA and CDR2 SQIVND (reference sequence). The CDR3 extends over 11 amino acids. CDR3 sequence (DNA): TGTGCCAGTAGTATCCCAGGGCTCATCCACTTT. This sequence encodes CASSIPGLIHF.

The rearrangement links TRBV30 to TRBJ1-2, with 9 nucleotides matching TRBD1. V lost 0 bases, J lost 10 bases, and 3 bases stayed unmatched. Germline lookup yields CDR1 GTSNPN and CDR2 SVGIG (reference sequence). The length of the CDR3 is 12 residues. CDR3 loop: CAWSVGTGSYTF. CDR3 sequence (DNA): TGTGCCTGGAGTGTAGGGACAGGGTCCTACACCTTC.

The chain couples TRBV9 to TRBJ1-2; 8 bases fit TRBD1. Germline V gene data show CDR1 as SGDLS and CDR2 as YYNGEE. J gave up 7 bases and V 3 bases, and 5 bases lay outside the gene matches. The CDR3 is made up of 13 amino acids. DNA for the CDR3: TGTGCCAGCAGCGGTCAGGGGGCTGCTGGCTACACCTTC. This gives the protein CASSGQGAAGYTF.